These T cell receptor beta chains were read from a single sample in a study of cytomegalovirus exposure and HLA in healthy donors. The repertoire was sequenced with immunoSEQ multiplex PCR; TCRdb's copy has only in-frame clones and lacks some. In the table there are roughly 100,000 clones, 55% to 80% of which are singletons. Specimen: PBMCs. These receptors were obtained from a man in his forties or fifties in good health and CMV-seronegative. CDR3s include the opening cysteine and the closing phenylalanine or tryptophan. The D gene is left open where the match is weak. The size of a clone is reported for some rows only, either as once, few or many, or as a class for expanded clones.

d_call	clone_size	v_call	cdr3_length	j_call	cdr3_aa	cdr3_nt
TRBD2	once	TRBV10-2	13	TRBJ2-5	CASLGGTLETQYF	TGCGCCAGCCTGGGGGGGACCTTGGAGACCCAGTACTTC
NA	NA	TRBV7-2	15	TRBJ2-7	CASSTPGGRSYEQYF	TGTGCCAGCAGCACCCCGGGGGGCAGGTCCTACGAGCAGTACTTC
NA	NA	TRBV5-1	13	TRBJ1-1	CASSSRQPAEAFF	TGCGCCAGCAGCTCTCGACAGCCGGCTGAAGCTTTCTTT
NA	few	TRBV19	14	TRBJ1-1	CASSIDRSNTEAFF	TGTGCCAGTAGTATCGACAGGTCGAACACTGAAGCTTTCTTT
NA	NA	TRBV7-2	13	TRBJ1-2	CASSLDGSYGYTF	TGTGCCAGCAGCTTAGACGGGAGCTATGGCTACACCTTC
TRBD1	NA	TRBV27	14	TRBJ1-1	CASSSRTGATEAFF	TGTGCCAGCAGCTCAAGAACAGGGGCCACTGAAGCTTTCTTT
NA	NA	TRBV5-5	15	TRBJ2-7	CASSSLTWGLHEQYF	TGTGCCAGCAGTTCACTCACGTGGGGGCTGCACGAGCAGTACTTC
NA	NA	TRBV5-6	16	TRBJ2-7	CASSLANRGSLYEQYF	TGTGCCAGCAGCTTGGCCAACCGGGGGAGTTTGTACGAGCAGTACTTC
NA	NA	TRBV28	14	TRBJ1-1	CASRAWGMNTEAFF	TGTGCCAGCAGAGCGTGGGGCATGAACACTGAAGCTTTCTTT
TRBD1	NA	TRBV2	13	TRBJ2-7	CASSRTGIYEQYF	TGTGCCAGCAGTCGGACAGGGATCTACGAGCAGTACTTC
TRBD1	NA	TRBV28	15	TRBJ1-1	CASSLILDRGPEAFF	TGTGCCAGCAGTCTTATTCTGGACAGGGGCCCTGAAGCTTTCTTT
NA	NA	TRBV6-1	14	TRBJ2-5	CASLWTGIQETQYF	TGTGCCAGCCTCTGGACGGGGATACAAGAGACCCAGTACTTC
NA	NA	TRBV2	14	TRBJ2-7	CASSEQGSPYEQYF	TGTGCCAGCAGTGAACAGGGGTCCCCCTACGAGCAGTACTTC
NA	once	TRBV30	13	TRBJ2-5	CAWSVRPRETQYF	TGTGCCTGGAGTGTACGCCCACGGGAGACCCAGTACTTC
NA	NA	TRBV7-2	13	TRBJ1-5	CASSSGRDQPQHF	TGTGCCAGCAGCTCCGGTCGAGATCAGCCCCAGCATTTT
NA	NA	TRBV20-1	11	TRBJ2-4	CSARDYEVQYF	TGCAGTGCTAGAGATTACGAGGTGCAGTACTTC
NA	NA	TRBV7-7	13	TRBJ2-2	CASSPGHTGELFF	TGTGCCAGCAGCCCTGGACATACCGGGGAGCTGTTTTTT
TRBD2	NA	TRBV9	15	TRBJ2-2	CASSSRGGNAGELFF	TGTGCCAGCAGCTCTCGGGGGGGCAACGCCGGGGAGCTGTTTTTT
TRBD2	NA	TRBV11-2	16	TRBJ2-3	CASSFWTSGSTDTQYF	TGTGCCAGCAGCTTCTGGACTAGCGGGAGCACAGATACGCAGTATTTT
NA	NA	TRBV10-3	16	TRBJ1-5	CAISYEGVGGNQPQHF	TGTGCCATCAGTTACGAGGGGGTTGGCGGCAATCAGCCCCAGCATTTT
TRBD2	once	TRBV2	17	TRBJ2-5	CASSDVSSGGAQETQYF	TGTGCCAGCAGTGACGTTAGTAGCGGGGGGGCGCAGGAGACCCAGTACTTC
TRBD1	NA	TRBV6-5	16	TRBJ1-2	CASSYAGGARYNGYTF	TGTGCCAGCAGTTATGCAGGGGGCGCAAGGTACAATGGCTACACCTTC
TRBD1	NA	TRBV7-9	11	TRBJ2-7	CASSQGQGKYF	TGTGCCAGCAGCCAAGGACAGGGAAAGTACTTC
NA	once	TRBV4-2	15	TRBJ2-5	CASSQEPGNQETQYF	TGTGCCAGCAGCCAAGAACCCGGGAACCAAGAGACCCAGTACTTC
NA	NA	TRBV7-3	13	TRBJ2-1	CASSVGTLNEQFF	TGTGCCAGCAGCGTTGGGACTTTGAATGAGCAGTTCTTC
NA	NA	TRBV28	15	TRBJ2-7	CASSFRDTSPLEQYF	TGTGCCAGCAGTTTCCGGGACACCAGCCCCCTCGAGCAGTACTTC
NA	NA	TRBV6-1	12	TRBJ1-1	CASGAFGGEAFF	TGTGCCAGCGGGGCTTTCGGGGGAGAAGCTTTCTTT
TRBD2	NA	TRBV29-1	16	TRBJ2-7	CSVVASGGPRSYEQYF	TGCAGCGTTGTGGCTAGCGGGGGGCCGAGATCCTACGAGCAGTACTTC
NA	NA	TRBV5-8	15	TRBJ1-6	CASSLGRNYNSPLHF	TGTGCCAGCAGCTTGGGCAGAAACTATAATTCACCCCTCCACTTT
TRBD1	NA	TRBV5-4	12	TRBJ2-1	CASSSNRGDQFF	TGTGCCAGCAGCTCGAACAGGGGTGATCAGTTCTTC
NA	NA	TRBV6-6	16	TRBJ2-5	CASSYQAGDAQETQYF	TGTGCCAGCAGTTACCAAGCAGGGGACGCCCAAGAGACCCAGTACTTC
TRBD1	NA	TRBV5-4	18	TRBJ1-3	CASSHPGQGASSGNTIYF	TGTGCCAGCAGCCACCCGGGACAGGGGGCGAGCTCTGGAAACACCATATATTTT
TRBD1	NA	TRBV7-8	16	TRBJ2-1	CASSSIQGALGGEQFF	TGTGCCAGCAGCTCAATACAGGGGGCACTAGGCGGTGAGCAGTTCTTC
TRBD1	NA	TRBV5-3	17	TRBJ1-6	CARSLWTGSSYNSPLHF	TGTGCCAGAAGCTTGTGGACAGGGAGCTCCTATAATTCACCCCTCCACTTT
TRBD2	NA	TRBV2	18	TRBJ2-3	CASSEWVGRGVSTDTQYF	TGTGCCAGCAGTGAATGGGTGGGGCGGGGGGTTAGCACAGATACGCAGTATTTT
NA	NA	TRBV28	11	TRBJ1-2	CASSPGYGYTF	TGTGCCAGCAGCCCCGGCTATGGCTACACCTTC
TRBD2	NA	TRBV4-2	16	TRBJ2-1	CASSQGSSGGASEQFF	TGTGCCAGCAGCCAAGGTAGTAGCGGGGGGGCCTCTGAGCAGTTCTTC
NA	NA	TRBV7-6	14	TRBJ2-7	CASSLAGSPAEQYF	TGTGCCAGCAGCTTAGCAGGGAGCCCCGCCGAGCAGTACTTC
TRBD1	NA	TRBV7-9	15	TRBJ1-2	CASSLAQGILYGYTF	TGTGCCAGCAGCTTAGCACAGGGGATCCTTTATGGCTACACCTTC
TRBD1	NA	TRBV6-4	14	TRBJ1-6	CASSATGAGSPLHF	TGTGCCAGCAGTGCCACAGGGGCGGGTTCACCCCTCCACTTT
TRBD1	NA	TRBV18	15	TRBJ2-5	CASSPMGQGQETQYF	TGTGCCAGCTCACCTATGGGACAGGGGCAAGAGACCCAGTACTTC
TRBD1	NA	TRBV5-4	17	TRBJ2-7	CASSRGLTGGSTYEQYF	TGTGCCAGCAGCCGGGGCCTGACAGGGGGCTCGACCTACGAGCAGTACTTC
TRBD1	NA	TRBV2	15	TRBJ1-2	CASSTNRGANYGYTF	TGTGCCAGCAGTACAAACAGGGGAGCTAACTATGGCTACACCTTC
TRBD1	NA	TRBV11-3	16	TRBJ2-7	CASSSGEGTGSGEQYF	TGTGCCAGCAGCTCAGGGGAGGGGACAGGGTCGGGCGAGCAGTACTTC
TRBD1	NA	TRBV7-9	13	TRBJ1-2	CASSPDRIYGYTF	TGTGCCAGCAGCCCGGACAGGATCTATGGCTACACCTTC
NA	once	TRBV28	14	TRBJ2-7	CASSFFDTPYEQYF	TGTGCCAGCAGTTTCTTCGACACTCCCTACGAGCAGTACTTC
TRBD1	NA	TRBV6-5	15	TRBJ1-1	CASSSTQGALTEAFF	TGTGCCAGCAGCTCTACACAGGGGGCACTGACTGAAGCTTTCTTT
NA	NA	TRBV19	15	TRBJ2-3	CASSNHIGATDTQYF	TGTGCCAGTAGTAACCATATTGGGGCCACAGATACGCAGTATTTT